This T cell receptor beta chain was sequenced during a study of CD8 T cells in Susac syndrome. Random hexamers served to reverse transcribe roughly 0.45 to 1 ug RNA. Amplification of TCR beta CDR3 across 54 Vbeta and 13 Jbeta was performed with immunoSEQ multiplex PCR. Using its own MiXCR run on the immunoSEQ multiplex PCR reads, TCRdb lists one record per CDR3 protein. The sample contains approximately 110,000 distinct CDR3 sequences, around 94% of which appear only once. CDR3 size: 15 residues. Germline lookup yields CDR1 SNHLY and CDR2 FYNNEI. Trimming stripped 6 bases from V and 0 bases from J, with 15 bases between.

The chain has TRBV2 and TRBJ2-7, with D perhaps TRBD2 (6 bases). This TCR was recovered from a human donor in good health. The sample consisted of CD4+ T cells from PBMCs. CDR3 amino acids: CASRSGTPSSYEQYF. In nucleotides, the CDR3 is TGTGCCAGCAGGTCCGGGACTCCGAGCTCCTACGAGCAGTACTTC.